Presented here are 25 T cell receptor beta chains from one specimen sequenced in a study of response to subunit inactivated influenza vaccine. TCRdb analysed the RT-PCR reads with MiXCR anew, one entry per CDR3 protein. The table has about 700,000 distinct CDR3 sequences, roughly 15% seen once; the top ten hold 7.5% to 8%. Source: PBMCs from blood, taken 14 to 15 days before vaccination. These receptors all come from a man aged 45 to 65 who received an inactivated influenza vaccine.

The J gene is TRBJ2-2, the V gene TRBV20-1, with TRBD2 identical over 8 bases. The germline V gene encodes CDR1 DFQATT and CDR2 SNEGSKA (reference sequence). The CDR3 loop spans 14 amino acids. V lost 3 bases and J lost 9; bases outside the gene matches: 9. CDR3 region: CSASIAGGPRELFF. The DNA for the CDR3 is TGCAGTGCTAGCATTGCGGGAGGACCTAGGGAGCTGTTTTTT.

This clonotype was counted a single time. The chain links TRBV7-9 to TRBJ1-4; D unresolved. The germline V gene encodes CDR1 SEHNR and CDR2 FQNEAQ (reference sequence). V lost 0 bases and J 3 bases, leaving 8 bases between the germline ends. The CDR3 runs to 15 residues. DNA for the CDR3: TGTGCCAGCAGCTTAGCTCTGCAGCCTAATGAAAAACTGTTTTTT. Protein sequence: CASSLALQPNEKLFF.

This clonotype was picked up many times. The CDR3 is CASSPGWNNEQFF. DNA of the CDR3: TGTGCCAGCAGCCCTGGCTGGAACAATGAGCAGTTCTTC. The chain joins TRBV3-1 to TRBJ2-1; D is unclear. Per the germline V gene, CDR1 is LGHDT and CDR2 is YNNKEL (reference sequence). Trimming removed 4 bases at V and 5 bases at J, with 9 bases between. This CDR3 is built from 13 residues.

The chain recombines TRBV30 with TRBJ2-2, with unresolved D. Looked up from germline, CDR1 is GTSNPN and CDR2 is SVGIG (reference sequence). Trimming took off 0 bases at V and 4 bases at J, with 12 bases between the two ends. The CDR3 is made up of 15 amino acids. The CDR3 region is CAWSVLLVPTGELFF. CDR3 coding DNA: TGTGCCTGGAGTGTACTGCTTGTACCCACCGGGGAGCTGTTTTTT.

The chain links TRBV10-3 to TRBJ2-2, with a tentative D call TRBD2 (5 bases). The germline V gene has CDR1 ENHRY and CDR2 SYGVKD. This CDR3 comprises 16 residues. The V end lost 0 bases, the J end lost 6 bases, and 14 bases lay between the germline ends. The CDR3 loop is CAISESAGRFPGELFF. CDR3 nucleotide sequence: TGTGCCATCAGTGAGTCGGCGGGCCGCTTCCCCGGGGAGCTGTTTTTT.

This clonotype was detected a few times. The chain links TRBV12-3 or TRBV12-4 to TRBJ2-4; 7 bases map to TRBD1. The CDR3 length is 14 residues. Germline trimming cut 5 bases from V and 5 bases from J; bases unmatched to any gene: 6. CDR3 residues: CASSPGQFQNIQYF. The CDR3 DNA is TGTGCCAGCAGTCCGGGACAGTTCCAAAACATTCAGTACTTC.

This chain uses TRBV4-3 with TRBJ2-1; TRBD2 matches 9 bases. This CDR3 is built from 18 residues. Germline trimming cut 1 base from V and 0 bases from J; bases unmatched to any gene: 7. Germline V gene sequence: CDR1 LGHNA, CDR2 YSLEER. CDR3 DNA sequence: TGCGCCAGCAGCCAAGCTCTGGGACTAGCCCGCTCCTACAATGAGCAGTTCTTC. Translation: CASSQALGLARSYNEQFF.

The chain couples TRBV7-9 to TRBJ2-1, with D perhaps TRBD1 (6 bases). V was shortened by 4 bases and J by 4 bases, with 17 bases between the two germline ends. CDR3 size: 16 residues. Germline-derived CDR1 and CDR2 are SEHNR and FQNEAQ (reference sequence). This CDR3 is CASSSLQGKEYNEQFF. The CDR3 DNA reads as TGTGCCAGCAGCTCCCTACAGGGAAAGGAGTACAATGAGCAGTTCTTC.

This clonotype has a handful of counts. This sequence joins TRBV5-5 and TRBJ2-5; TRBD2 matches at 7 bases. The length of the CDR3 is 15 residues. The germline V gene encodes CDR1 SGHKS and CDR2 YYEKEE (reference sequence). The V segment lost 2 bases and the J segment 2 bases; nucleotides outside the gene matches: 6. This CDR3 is CASSLTSEFQETQYF. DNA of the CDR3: TGTGCCAGCAGCTTAACTAGCGAATTTCAAGAGACCCAGTACTTC.

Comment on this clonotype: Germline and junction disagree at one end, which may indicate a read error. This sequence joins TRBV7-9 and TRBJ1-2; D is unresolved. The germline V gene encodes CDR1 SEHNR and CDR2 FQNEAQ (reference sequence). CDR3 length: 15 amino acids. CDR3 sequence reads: CASSVAGSGSYGYTF. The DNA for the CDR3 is TGTGCCAGCAGCGTAGCCGGGTCAGGATCTTATGGCTACACCTTC.

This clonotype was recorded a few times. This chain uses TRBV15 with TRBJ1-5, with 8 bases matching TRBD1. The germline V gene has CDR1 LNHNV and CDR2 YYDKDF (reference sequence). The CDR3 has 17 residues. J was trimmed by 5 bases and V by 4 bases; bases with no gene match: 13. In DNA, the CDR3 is TGTGCCACCAGCAACAGCCCCAGGACAGGGTCGGATCAGCCCCAGCATTTT. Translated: CATSNSPRTGSDQPQHF.

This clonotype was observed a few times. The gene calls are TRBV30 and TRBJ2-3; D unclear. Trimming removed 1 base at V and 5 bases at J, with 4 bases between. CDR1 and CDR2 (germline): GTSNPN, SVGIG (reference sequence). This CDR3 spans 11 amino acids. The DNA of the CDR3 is TGTGCCTGGAGTGAGGTAGATACGCAGTATTTT. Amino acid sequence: CAWSEVDTQYF.

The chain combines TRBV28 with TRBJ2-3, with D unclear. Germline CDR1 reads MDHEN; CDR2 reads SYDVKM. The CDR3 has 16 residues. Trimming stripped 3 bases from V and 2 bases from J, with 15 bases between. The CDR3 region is CASSFAPTCTTDTQYF. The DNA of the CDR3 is TGTGCCAGCAGTTTCGCCCCGACTTGTACCACAGATACGCAGTATTTT.

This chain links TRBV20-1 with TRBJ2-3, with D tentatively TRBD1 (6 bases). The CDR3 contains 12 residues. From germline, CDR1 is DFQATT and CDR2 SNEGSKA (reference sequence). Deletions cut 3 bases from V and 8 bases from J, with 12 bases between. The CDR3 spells CSAREGGGTQYF. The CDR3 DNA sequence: TGCAGTGCTAGGGAAGGGGGTGGTACGCAGTATTTT.

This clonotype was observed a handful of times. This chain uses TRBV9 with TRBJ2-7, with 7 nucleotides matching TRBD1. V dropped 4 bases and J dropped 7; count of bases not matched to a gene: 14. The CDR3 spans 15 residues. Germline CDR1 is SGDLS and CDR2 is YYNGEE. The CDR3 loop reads CASSPRGGQVDEQYF. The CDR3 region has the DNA TGTGCCAGCAGCCCACGAGGCGGACAGGTAGATGAGCAGTACTTC.

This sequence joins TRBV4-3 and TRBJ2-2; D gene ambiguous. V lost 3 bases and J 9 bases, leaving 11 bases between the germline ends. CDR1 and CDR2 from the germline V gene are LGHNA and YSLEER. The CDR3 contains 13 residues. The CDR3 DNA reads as TGCGCCAGCAGCCAGTCCATGGGCCGGGAGCTGTTTTTT. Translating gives CASSQSMGRELFF.

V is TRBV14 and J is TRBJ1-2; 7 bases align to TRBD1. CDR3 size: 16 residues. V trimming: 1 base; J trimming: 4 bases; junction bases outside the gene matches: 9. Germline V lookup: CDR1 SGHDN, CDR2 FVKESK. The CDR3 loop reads CASSQGGRGFSYGYTF. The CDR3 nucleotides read TGTGCCAGCAGCCAAGGTGGCAGGGGGTTTTCCTATGGCTACACCTTC.

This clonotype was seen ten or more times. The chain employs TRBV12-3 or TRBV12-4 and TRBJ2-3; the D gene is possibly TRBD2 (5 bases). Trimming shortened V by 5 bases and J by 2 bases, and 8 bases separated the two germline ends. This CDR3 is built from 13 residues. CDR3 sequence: CASSLLDTDTQYF. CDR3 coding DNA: TGTGCCAGCAGTCTACTAGACACAGATACGCAGTATTTT.

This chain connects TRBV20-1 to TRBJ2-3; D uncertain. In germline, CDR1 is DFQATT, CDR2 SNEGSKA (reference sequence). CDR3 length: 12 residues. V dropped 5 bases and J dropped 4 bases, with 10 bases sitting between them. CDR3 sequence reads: CSAGPWADTQYF. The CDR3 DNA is TGCAGTGCTGGACCCTGGGCAGATACGCAGTATTTT.

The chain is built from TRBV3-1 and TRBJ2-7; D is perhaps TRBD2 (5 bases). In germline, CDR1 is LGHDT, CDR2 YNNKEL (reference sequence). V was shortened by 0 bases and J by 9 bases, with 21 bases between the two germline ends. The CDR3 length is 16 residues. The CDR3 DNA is TGTGCCAGCAGCCAAGATTTCCTAGCCGCCGCGAAATGGCAGTACTTC. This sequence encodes CASSQDFLAAAKWQYF.

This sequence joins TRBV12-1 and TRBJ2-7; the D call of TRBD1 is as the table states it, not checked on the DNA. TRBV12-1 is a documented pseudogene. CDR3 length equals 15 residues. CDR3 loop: CASSLEPGATYEQYF. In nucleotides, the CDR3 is TGTGCCAGCAGCTTAGAGCCAGGGGCGACCTACGAGCAGTACTTC.

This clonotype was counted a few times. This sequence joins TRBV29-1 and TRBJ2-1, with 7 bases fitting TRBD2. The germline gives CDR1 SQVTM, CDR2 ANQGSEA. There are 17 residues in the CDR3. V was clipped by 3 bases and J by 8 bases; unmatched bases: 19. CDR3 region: CSVESPGASGSPDEQFF. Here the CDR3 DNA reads TGCAGCGTTGAGAGCCCCGGGGCTAGCGGATCTCCGGATGAGCAGTTCTTC.

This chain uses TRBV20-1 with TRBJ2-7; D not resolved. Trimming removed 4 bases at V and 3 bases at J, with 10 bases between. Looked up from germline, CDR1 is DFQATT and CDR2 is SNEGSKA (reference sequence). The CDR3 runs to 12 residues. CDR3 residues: CSAKTDVYEQYF. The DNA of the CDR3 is TGCAGTGCTAAAACAGACGTCTACGAGCAGTACTTC.

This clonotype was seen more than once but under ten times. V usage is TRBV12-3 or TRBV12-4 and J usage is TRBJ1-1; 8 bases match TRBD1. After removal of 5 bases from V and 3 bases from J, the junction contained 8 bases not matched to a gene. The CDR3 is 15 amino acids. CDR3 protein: CASSLEGTGDTEAFF. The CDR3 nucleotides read TGTGCCAGCAGTCTGGAAGGGACAGGAGACACTGAAGCTTTCTTT.

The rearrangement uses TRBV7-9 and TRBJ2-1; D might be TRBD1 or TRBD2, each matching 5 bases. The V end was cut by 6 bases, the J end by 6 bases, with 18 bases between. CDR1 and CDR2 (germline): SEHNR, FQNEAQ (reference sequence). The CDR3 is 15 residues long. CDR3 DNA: TGTGCCAGCAGTTTTGATTTGGGGACGGGCAATGAGCAGTTCTTC. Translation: CASSFDLGTGNEQFF.